These 21 T cell receptor beta chains share one sample of origin, sequenced in a study of T-cell memory formation after mild COVID-19. TCRdb ran MiXCR on the 5' RACE reads and lists one entry per CDR3 protein. Of 100,000 to 150,000 distinct CDR3 sequences in the sample, about 6.5% were seen once. Sequencing was done on a sample of PBMCs or a T cell subset sorted from them (not recorded which). The origin of the receptors is an adult woman who had mild COVID-19 (a few samples of this study predate the infection). Cell type and time point are not known.

The chain uses TRBV29-1 and TRBJ1-1, with D maybe TRBD1 (5 bases). V shed 7 bases and J shed 0 bases, with 15 bases lying between them. The CDR3 has 14 residues. Germline V gene sequence: CDR1 SQVTM, CDR2 ANQGSEA. Written as DNA, the CDR3 is TGCAGCGCACCTACAGACAGCCTGAACACTGAAGCTTTCTTT. Its protein is CSAPTDSLNTEAFF.

This clonotype was seen many times. This chain joins TRBV12-3 or TRBV12-4 and TRBJ1-1, with a weak D call TRBD1 (5 bases). V lost 10 bases to trimming and J lost 0 bases, with 15 bases between them. CDR3 length equals 14 residues. The CDR3 here is CAIELRGLNTEAFF. The DNA of the CDR3 is TGTGCCATCGAATTAAGGGGACTGAACACTGAAGCTTTCTTT.

The chain is built from TRBV29-1 and TRBJ1-5, with a tentative D call TRBD1 (6 bases). The CDR3 sequence is 12 residues long. The V end was cut by 7 bases, the J end by 1 base, with 8 bases between. In germline, CDR1 is SQVTM, CDR2 ANQGSEA. CDR3 bases: TGCAGCGCCGGACAGAGCAATCAGCCCCAGCATTTT. Translation gives CSAGQSNQPQHF.

This clonotype was seen ten or more times. The chain uses TRBV2 and TRBJ2-7; D assignment may be TRBD1 or TRBD2 (5 bases each). Deletions cut 1 base from V and 3 bases from J, with 7 bases between. Germline CDR1 reads SNHLY; CDR2 reads FYNNEI. CDR3 size: 13 residues. The CDR3 protein is CASSEERGYEQYF. CDR3 DNA: TGTGCCAGCAGTGAAGAGAGGGGCTACGAGCAGTACTTC.

The table lists this clonotype with many counts. The chain has TRBV7-9 and TRBJ2-3, with D tentatively TRBD1 or TRBD2 (5 bases each). The CDR3 length is 13 residues. Trimming removed 5 bases at V and 0 bases at J, with 6 bases between. Looked up from germline, CDR1 is SEHNR and CDR2 is FQNEAQ (reference sequence). CDR3 amino acids: CASSRDSTDTQYF. The DNA of the CDR3 is TGTGCCAGCAGCAGGGACAGCACAGATACGCAGTATTTT.

This clonotype came up a few times. The chain has TRBV5-1 and TRBJ1-1, with D possibly TRBD1 on 5 matching bases. The CDR3 sequence is 18 residues long. The germline gives CDR1 SGHRS, CDR2 YFSETQ. V dropped 1 base and J dropped 0 bases, with 19 bases sitting between them. The CDR3 spells CASSLREGKRPMNTEAFF. The CDR3 DNA is TGCGCCAGCAGCTTGAGGGAGGGGAAACGCCCGATGAACACTGAAGCTTTCTTT. The complete variable domain, with remaining parts taken from reference TRBV5-1 and TRBJ1-1, reads KAGVTQTPRYLIKTRGQQVTLSCSPISGHRSVSWYQQTPGQGLQFLFEYFSETQRNKGNFPGRFSGRQFSNSRSEMNVSTLELGDSALYLCASSLREGKRPMNTEAFFGQGTRLTVV.

The table lists this clonotype with a few counts. The J gene is TRBJ1-2, the V gene TRBV20-1, with 7 bases identical to TRBD1. The CDR3 consists of 14 residues. Germline CDR1 and CDR2: DFQATT and SNEGSKA (reference sequence). V lost 6 bases and J lost 3; bases outside the gene matches: 10. The CDR3 loop is CSAYRRQGYYGYTF. The DNA of the CDR3 is TGCAGTGCCTACCGTAGACAGGGCTACTATGGCTACACCTTC.

This clonotype was observed many times. V is TRBV5-1 and J is TRBJ1-2; D is uncertain. V dropped 4 bases and J dropped 6 bases, with 16 bases sitting between them. This CDR3 comprises 14 residues. CDR1 SGHRS and CDR2 YFSETQ come from the germline V gene. This CDR3 is CASSHDGGGDGYTF. The CDR3 region has the DNA TGCGCCAGCAGCCATGACGGAGGTGGCGATGGCTACACCTTC.

This clonotype showed up many times. CDR3 in DNA: TGCAGTGTCACACAGGGCCGTTACGAGCAGTACTTC. It is translated as CSVTQGRYEQYF. This sequence joins TRBV20-1 and TRBJ2-7; a possible D gene is TRBD1 (6 bases). The CDR3 totals 12 residues. Looked up from germline, CDR1 is DFQATT and CDR2 is SNEGSKA (reference sequence). V lost 7 bases and J lost 4, with 14 bases in between.

This clonotype was recorded a few times. The chain recombines TRBV3-1 with TRBJ2-1; D gene uncertain. The germline V gene has CDR1 LGHDT and CDR2 YNNKEL (reference sequence). The CDR3 has 13 amino acids. V gave up 1 base and J gave up 10 bases, with 11 bases separating them. CDR3 DNA: TGTGCCAGCAGCCAAGGGGCCCCGCCAGAGCAGTTCTTC. As protein: CASSQGAPPEQFF.

This clonotype was counted many times. This chain links TRBV6-5 with TRBJ2-1; D may be TRBD2 (5 bases). Germline loops: CDR1 MNHEY, CDR2 SVGAGI. Trimming removed 7 bases from V and 8 bases from J, with 15 bases in between. The CDR3 totals 13 residues. CDR3 DNA: TGTGCCAGCACCCCTAGCTTGCCCGATGAGCAGTTCTTC. Its protein is CASTPSLPDEQFF.

This clonotype came up a few times. The chain has TRBV20-1 and TRBJ2-2; 9 nucleotides match TRBD1. This CDR3 is 15 amino acids long. The V segment lost 0 bases and the J segment 6 bases; nucleotides outside the gene matches: 5. Germline loops: CDR1 DFQATT, CDR2 SNEGSKA (reference sequence). CDR3 residues: CSAREWDRDAGELFF. CDR3 nucleotide sequence: TGCAGTGCTAGAGAATGGGACAGGGATGCCGGGGAGCTGTTTTTT.

The chain joins TRBV5-1 to TRBJ2-2; D call uncertain. Germline V lookup: CDR1 SGHRS, CDR2 YFSETQ. Between the trimmed V and J ends, which lost 0 bases and 6 bases, there was a span of 18 bases. The CDR3 contains 17 residues. CDR3: CASSLALDGPPAGELFF. Here the CDR3 DNA reads TGCGCCAGCAGCTTGGCCTTAGACGGGCCCCCAGCCGGGGAGCTGTTTTTT. Based on the CDR3 plus reference TRBV5-1 and TRBJ2-2, the full variable domain is KAGVTQTPRYLIKTRGQQVTLSCSPISGHRSVSWYQQTPGQGLQFLFEYFSETQRNKGNFPGRFSGRQFSNSRSEMNVSTLELGDSALYLCASSLALDGPPAGELFFGEGSRLTVL.

This clonotype was picked up a small number of times. The chain employs TRBV19 and TRBJ2-5; D gene uncertain. Germline V gives CDR1 LNHDA, CDR2 SQIVND (reference sequence). Trimming shortened V by 3 bases and J by 0 bases, and 8 bases separated the two germline ends. The CDR3 covers 14 residues. The CDR3 DNA reads TGTGCCAGTAGTATTTGGCAGAACCAAGAGACCCAGTACTTC. Its protein is CASSIWQNQETQYF.

The chain carries TRBV3-1 and TRBJ1-6, with D tentatively TRBD1 (6 bases). Trimming stripped 1 base from V and 7 bases from J, with 11 bases between. Germline CDR1 and CDR2: LGHDT and YNNKEL (reference sequence). The length of the CDR3 is 15 residues. The DNA for the CDR3 is TGTGCCAGCAGCCAAGTTGGGGGGGCCAATTCACCCCTCCACTTT. Encoded protein: CASSQVGGANSPLHF. The full variable domain, completed using reference TRBV3-1 and TRBJ1-6, is DTAVSQTPKYLVTQMGNDKSIKCEQNLGHDTMYWYKQDSKKFLKIMFSYNNKELIINETVPNRFSPKSPDKAHLNLHINSLELGDSAVYFCASSQVGGANSPLHFGNGTRLTVT.

This clonotype was seen many times. V is TRBV7-8 and J is TRBJ2-7, with D possibly TRBD2 on 6 matching bases. Trimming shortened V by 3 bases and J by 3 bases, and 18 bases separated the two germline ends. CDR3 length: 16 amino acids. CDR1 and CDR2 (germline): SGHVS, FQNEAQ. The CDR3 DNA is TGTGCCAGCAGCTTGTCGCGGGGAACAGGCCACTACGAGCAGTACTTC. Its protein product is CASSLSRGTGHYEQYF.

This clonotype was counted between two and nine times. The chain couples TRBV12-3 or TRBV12-4 to TRBJ2-1, with D tentatively TRBD2 (6 bases). Trimming removed 6 bases at V and 7 bases at J, with 16 bases between. There are 14 residues in the CDR3. The CDR3 DNA reads TGTGCCAGCAGCCGGGGACTGGGGGTGAATGAGCAGTTCTTC. Its protein is CASSRGLGVNEQFF.

The table lists this clonotype with many counts. The CDR3 loop reads CASSAGTGNYGYTF. CDR3 nucleotide sequence: TGCGCCAGCAGCGCCGGGACAGGGAACTATGGCTACACCTTC. This chain links TRBV5-1 with TRBJ1-2, with 9 bases matching TRBD1. CDR1 and CDR2 from the germline V gene are SGHRS and YFSETQ. The junction had 3 bases not matched to a gene; V was cut back by 4 bases and J by 2 bases. The CDR3 sequence is 14 residues long. Full variable domain (rest looked up from reference TRBV5-1 and TRBJ1-2): KAGVTQTPRYLIKTRGQQVTLSCSPISGHRSVSWYQQTPGQGLQFLFEYFSETQRNKGNFPGRFSGRQFSNSRSEMNVSTLELGDSALYLCASSAGTGNYGYTFGSGTRLTVV.

The genes are TRBV20-1 and TRBJ2-7; D perhaps matches TRBD2 (5 bases). This CDR3 has 13 residues. The V and J ends lost 6 bases and 3 bases respectively, with 15 bases between them. Per germline, CDR1 DFQATT and CDR2 SNEGSKA (reference sequence). CDR3 sequence reads: CSAHYRGGYEQYF. The DNA of the CDR3 is TGCAGTGCCCACTACCGAGGAGGCTACGAGCAGTACTTC.

Concerning this clonotype: The junction departs from germline at one end; a sequencing error may be responsible. The gene calls are TRBV5-4 and TRBJ1-4; tentative D call: TRBD1 (6 bases). CDR3 length equals 17 residues. The V gene's germline CDR1 is SGHNT and CDR2 YYREEE (reference sequence). CDR3 sequence: CASNTGGPGATKEKLFF. For the CDR3, the DNA is TGTGCCAGCAACACCGGGGGCCCAGGAGCAACTAAGGAAAAACTGTTTTTT.

The chain carries TRBV6-5 and TRBJ2-2, with D perhaps TRBD2 (6 bases). The CDR3 extends over 15 amino acids. Deletions cut 2 bases from V and 6 bases from J, with 13 bases between. CDR1 is MNHEY and CDR2 is SVGAGI in the germline V gene. CDR3 in DNA: TGTGCCAGCAGTTACGGTGCGGGGCGGGCCGGGGAGCTGTTTTTT. Encoded protein: CASSYGAGRAGELFF.